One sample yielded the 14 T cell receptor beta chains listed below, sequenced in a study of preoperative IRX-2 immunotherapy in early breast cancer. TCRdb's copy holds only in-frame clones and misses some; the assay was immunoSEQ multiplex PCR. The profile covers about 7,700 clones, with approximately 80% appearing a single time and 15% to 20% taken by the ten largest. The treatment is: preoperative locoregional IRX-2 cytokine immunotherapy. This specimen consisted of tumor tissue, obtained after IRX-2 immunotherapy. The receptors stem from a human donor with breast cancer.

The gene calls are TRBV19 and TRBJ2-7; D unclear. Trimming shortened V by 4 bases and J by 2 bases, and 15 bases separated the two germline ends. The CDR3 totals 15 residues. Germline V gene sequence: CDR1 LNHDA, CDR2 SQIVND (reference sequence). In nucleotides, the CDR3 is TGTGCCAGTAGTAGCCGGTATGGGGTAACCTACGAGCAGTACTTC. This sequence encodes CASSSRYGVTYEQYF. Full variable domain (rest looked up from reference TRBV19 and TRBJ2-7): DGGITQSPKYLFRKEGQNVTLSCEQNLNHDAMYWYRQDPGQGLRLIYYSQIVNDFQKGDIAEGYSVSREKKESFPLTVTSAQKNPTAFYLCASSSRYGVTYEQYFGPGTRLTVT.

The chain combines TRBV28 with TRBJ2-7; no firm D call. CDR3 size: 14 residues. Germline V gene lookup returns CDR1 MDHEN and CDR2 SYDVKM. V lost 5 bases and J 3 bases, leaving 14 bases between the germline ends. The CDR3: CASSTPPRLYEQYF. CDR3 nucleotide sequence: TGTGCCAGCAGTACCCCGCCCCGACTCTACGAGCAGTACTTC.

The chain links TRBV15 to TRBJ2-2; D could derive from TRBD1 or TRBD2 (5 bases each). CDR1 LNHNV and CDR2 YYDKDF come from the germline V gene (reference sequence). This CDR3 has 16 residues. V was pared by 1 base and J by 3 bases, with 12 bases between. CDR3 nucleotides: TGTGCCACCAGCAGAGTAGAGGGGTTCGACACCGGGGAGCTGTTTTTT. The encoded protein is CATSRVEGFDTGELFF.

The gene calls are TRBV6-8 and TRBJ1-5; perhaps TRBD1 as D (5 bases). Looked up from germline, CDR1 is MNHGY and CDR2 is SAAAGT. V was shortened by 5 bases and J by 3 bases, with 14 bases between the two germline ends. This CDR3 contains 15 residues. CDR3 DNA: TGTGCCAGCAGTGACCTGGGGACCGTCAATCAGCCCCAGCATTTT. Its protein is CASSDLGTVNQPQHF.

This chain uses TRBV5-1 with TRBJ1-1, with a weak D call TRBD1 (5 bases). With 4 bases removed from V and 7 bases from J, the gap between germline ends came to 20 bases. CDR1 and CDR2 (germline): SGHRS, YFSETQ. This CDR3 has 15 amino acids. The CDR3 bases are TGCGCCAGCAGCCTATGGGACTTTGATGGCGATGAAGCTTTCTTT. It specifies CASSLWDFDGDEAFF.

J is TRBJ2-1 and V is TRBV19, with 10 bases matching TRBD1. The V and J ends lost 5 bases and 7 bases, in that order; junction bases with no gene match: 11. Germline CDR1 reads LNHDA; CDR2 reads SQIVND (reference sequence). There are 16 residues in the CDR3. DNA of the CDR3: TGTGCCAGTAGTGCGTTACCGGGACAGGGGTCGAATGAGCAGTTCTTC. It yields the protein CASSALPGQGSNEQFF.

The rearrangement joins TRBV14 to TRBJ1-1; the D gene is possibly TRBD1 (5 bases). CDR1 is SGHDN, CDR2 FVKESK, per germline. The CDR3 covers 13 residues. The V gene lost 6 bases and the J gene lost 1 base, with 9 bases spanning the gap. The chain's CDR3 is CASRKQANTEAFF. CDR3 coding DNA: TGTGCCAGCAGGAAACAGGCGAACACTGAAGCTTTCTTT.

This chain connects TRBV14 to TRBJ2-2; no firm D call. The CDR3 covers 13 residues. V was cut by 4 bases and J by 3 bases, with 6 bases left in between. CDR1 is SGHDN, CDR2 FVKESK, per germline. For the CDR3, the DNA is TGTGCCAGCAGCCGTCGAGACACCGGGGAGCTGTTTTTT. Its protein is CASSRRDTGELFF.

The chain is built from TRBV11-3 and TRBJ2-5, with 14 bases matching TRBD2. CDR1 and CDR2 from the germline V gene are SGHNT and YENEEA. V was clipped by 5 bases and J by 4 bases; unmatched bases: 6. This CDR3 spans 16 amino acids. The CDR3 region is CASSQTSGGAGETQYF. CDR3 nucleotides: TGTGCCAGCAGCCAGACTAGCGGGGGGGCCGGAGAGACCCAGTACTTC.

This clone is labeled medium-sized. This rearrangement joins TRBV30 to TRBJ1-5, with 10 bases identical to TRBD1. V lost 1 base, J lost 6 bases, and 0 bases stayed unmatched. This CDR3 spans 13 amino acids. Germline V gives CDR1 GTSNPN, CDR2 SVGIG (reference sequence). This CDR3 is CAWSGTGGQPQHF. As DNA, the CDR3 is TGTGCCTGGAGTGGGACAGGGGGTCAGCCCCAGCATTTT.

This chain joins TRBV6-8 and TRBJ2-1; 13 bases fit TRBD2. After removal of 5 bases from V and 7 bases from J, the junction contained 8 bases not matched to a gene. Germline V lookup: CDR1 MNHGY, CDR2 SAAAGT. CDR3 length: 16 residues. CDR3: CASSRLAGGRRNEQFF. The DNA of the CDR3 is TGTGCCAGCAGTCGACTAGCGGGGGGAAGGCGAAATGAGCAGTTCTTC.

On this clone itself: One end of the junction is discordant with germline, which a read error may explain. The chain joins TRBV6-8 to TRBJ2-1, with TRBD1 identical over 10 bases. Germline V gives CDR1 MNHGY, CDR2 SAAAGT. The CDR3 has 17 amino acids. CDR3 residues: CAISGRTGQGRKNEQFF. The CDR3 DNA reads TGTGCCATCAGTGGTAGGACGGGACAGGGGAGAAAGAATGAGCAGTTCTTC.

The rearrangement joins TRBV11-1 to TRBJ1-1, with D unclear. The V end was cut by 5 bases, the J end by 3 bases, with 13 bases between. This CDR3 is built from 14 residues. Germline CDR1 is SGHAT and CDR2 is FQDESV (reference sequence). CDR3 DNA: TGTGCCAGCAGCAGGCACAGATCCTACACTGAAGCTTTCTTT. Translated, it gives CASSRHRSYTEAFF.

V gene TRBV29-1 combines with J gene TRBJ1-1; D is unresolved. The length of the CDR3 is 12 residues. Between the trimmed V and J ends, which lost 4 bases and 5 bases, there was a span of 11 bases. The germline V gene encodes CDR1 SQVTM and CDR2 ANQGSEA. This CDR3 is CSVGQAITEAFF. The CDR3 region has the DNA TGCAGCGTTGGACAAGCGATAACTGAAGCTTTCTTT. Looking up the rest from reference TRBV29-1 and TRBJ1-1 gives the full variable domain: SAVISQKPSRDICQRGTSLTIQCQVDSQVTMMFWYRQQPGQSLTLIATANQGSEATYESGFVIDKFPISRPNLTFSTLTVSNMSPEDSSIYLCSVGQAITEAFFGQGTRLTVV.